This T cell receptor (beta chain) was sequenced during a study of cytomegalovirus exposure and HLA in healthy donors. Notes on the study in general: Confirmation in vitro established that a few CMV-associated chains were specific for CMV antigens.

Points on this clone: Antigen: not known.

Primers: 60 Vbeta forward and 13 Jbeta reverse. Clones were sequenced by immunoSEQ multiplex PCR, and TCRdb holds only the in-frame ones, with some missing. Among around 180,000 clones, around 82% were seen once, and the ten largest hold under 15%. The CDR3 has 15 amino acids. V lost 3 bases to trimming and J lost 7 bases; unmatched junction nucleotides: 7. The germline gives CDR1 SGHKS, CDR2 YYEKEE (reference sequence). This sequence originates from a woman aged 45-65 years in good health and CMV-seropositive. The chain carries TRBV5-5 and TRBJ2-2; TRBD2 aligns across 9 bases. The sample consisted of PBMCs. The CDR3, as DNA: TGTGCCAGCAGCTCTCCGGGACTAGCATTCGGGGAGCTGTTTTTT. It translates to CASSSPGLAFGELFF.